This T cell receptor beta chain was identified in a study of regulatory and conventional T cells in RAG deficiency. TCRdb's copy holds only in-frame clones and misses some; the assay was immunoSEQ multiplex PCR. The table records around 30,000 clones, 90% to 95% of them present only once. On this clone itself: Its antigen is not identified.

Blood CD4+ CD25-low CD127-high conventional T cells supplied the genomic DNA template. Study conclusions and caveats: Omenn patients showed >80% Treg-Tconv overlap and shorter CDR3 lengths. In Omenn syndrome, sorted "Tregs" may be peripherally activated cells. Treg unique TCR beta sequences were approximately 96-fold fewer in Omenn syndrome and CID/AS patients than controls.

Germline CDR1 SNHLY, CDR2 FYNNEI. The CDR3 has 14 amino acids. Losses at the gene ends were 3 bases for V and 6 bases for J; bases not matched to a gene: 7. These data were likewise used in another study, on regulatory T cells. That work adds: Primers: 52 TRBV forward and 13 TRBJ reverse. Skewed V and J usage and few unique V-J pairs marked patient repertoires, most in Tregs.

This sequence originates from a human donor in good health. Sequenced sample: CD25- CD4+ T cells sorted from blood. The rearrangement uses TRBV2 and TRBJ1-1, with TRBD1 identical over 7 bases. The CDR3 here is CASSEGRGIPEAFF. Written as DNA, the CDR3 is TGTGCCAGCAGTGAGGGCAGGGGGATACCTGAAGCTTTCTTT.